This T cell receptor beta chain came from a study of shared clonotypes between healthy human individuals (dated by TCRdb to 2019 to 2021). Background for the entire study: A couple of women and a few men aged 18 to 49 years were included in the cohort. For each donor, CD4 naive and CD4 memory were each run on three plates, CD8 naive on two plates, and CD8 memory on one plate. Blood TCR repertoires of several healthy adults were deeply sequenced to estimate repertoire size and the extent of clonotype sharing between individuals. Different laboratories and diverse techniques were used to prepare libraries and sequence TCR repertoires, to increase sequencing depth and limit assay-specific biases. Per donor, leukapheresis produced somewhere between about 0.85 and 10 billion PBMCs. Points the paper makes about the study in general: Pairwise subsampling indicated that sequencing depth was expected to affect the degree of clonotype sharing among donors. Because the study included a small number of donors, the genetic and exposure-history diversity represented was limited. Incomplete sequencing was indicated by rarefaction of sorted-subset datasets, despite the large sequencing depth. Compared with non-shared clonotypes, the clonotypes found in all four sorted-subset donors had higher generation probabilities. Sampling was restricted to blood, and TCR repertoires in tissue are likely to differ from TCR repertoires in blood. Estimated clonotype richness was generally larger for naive than for memory subsets. Roughly 5% of naive CD4, more than 3% of naive CD8, 2.3% of memory CD4, and 0.35% to 0.4% of memory CD8 clonotypes were shared across several donors.

V loses 0 bases at its end and J loses 1 base; junction bases beyond the gene matches: 2. The CDR3 spans 15 residues, from the cysteine through the phenylalanine. The retained sequence is limited to the CDR3, 45 bases, with the frame set at the first base. The CDR1 and CDR2 encoded by the germline V gene are KGHSY and FQNENV. The donors were healthy, HIV-negative adults with no recently reported acute infections or vaccinations. Only Caucasian adults living in Nashville, Tennessee, USA were represented among the donors. CD4+ T cells were enriched by magnetic negative selection, after which naive cells were positively selected on CD45RA and the negative fraction was taken as the memory subset. Blood was obtained by leukapheresis, after which PBMCs were separated by Ficoll-Histopaque density gradient centrifugation and cryopreserved in liquid nitrogen vapor phase. Analytical flow cytometry was used to check the purity and quantity of each magnetically sorted T cell population. Genomic DNA was isolated from each sorted fraction and quantified by UV absorbance on a Nanodrop 2000c.

TCR CDR3 regions were amplified from genomic DNA by multiplex PCR using the deep immunoSEQ assay. Genomic DNA extracted from each cell subset was distributed evenly over all wells of several immunoSEQ 96-well plates, and each plate served as one replicate. For sorted subsets, each replicate PCR was loaded with about 200 ng genomic DNA, equivalent to roughly 30,000 T cell genomes. Purified libraries were measured with a Qubit 3.0 fluorometer, size-checked on a Bioanalyzer 2100, and measured again with the KAPA Library Quantification kit. A separate single-read 150-cycle Illumina NextSeq 550 flow cell was used to sequence each immunoSEQ 96-well plate. In the authors' own workflow: Because the immunoSEQ output included only junctional sequences and no quality scores, the filtering could not be the same as the filtering used for full-length reads. Sequences were annotated with PyIR, a Python wrapper for IgBLAST v1.9, and V/J genes and CDR3 were assigned using IMGT germline references. Any read was removed if the V/J assignment was weak (E-value above 1e-6), the CDR3 was missing, or the read contained stop codons, out-of-frame junctions, or ambiguous translated residues. V3J clonotypes were defined as sequences sharing an identical inferred V gene, J gene, and CDR3 amino acid sequence. The percentage overlap between two repertoires was calculated by dividing the number of shared unique clonotypes by the size of the smaller repertoire. Repertoire richness was assessed with RTK rarefaction, the Chao1 estimator, and Recon v2.1 estimates of unobserved clonotypes. Generation probabilities for all TCRbeta clonotypes obtained by the gDNA method from a handful of donors were computed using OLGA. The clones in this table, taken by TCRdb from immuneACCESS, are in-frame only. Not every clone is retained; where verified, under half of the shortfall comes from an unresolved V gene, and the cause of the rest is unknown. The DNA was the basis for D and trimming; V, J and clone size are from that table. This sample lists more than 550,000 clones; around 70% were detected once. The leading ten clones occupy approximately 1.8% of the sample.

About this clone itself: The antigen it binds to is not known. No clone much larger than this one lies a single base away; base qualities are absent.

The clonotype comes from a woman aged 25 to 45 in good health. Material for sequencing was memory CD4+ T cells sorted from blood. The sample's cell subset or site label, in plain terms: CD45RA-negative fraction. Recombination connected TRBV16 to TRBJ2-5, with 7 junctional bases fitting TRBD2. Here is the DNA: TGTGCCAGCAGCCAATCTGGGGAGGGCCAAGAGACCCAGTACTTC. Translated, it reads CASSQSGEGQETQYF.